The 22 T cell receptor beta chains below come from one sample, sequenced in a study of metastatic and nonmetastatic thyroid tumors (dated by TCRdb to between 2020 and 2021). No treatment had been received by any patient before thyroid surgery. The library came from PCR. Sequencer: Illumina HiSeq 4000. TCRdb ran its own pipeline on the public reads, namely fastp trimming at Q25 and MiXCR clone calling, and kept in-frame beta chains. In this sample the table shows more than 20,000 clones, about an eighth of which occur a single time. The ten largest account for roughly 5% of the sample. The material sequenced was blood. Every receptor here comes from a female donor with papillary thyroid cancer or a benign thyroid nodule (not recorded which). Some clones in this sample may be carry-over from other donors' samples.

This clone was seen at least ten times. The rearrangement links TRBV6-1 to TRBJ2-7, with 8 nucleotides matching TRBD1. Germline trimming cut 1 base from V and 2 bases from J; bases unmatched to any gene: 4. This CDR3 spans 15 amino acids. Germline V CDR1 and CDR2: MNHNS, SASEGT. The CDR3 spells CASSEGSTGAYEQYF. The CDR3, as DNA: TGTGCCAGCAGTGAAGGGTCGACAGGGGCCTACGAGCAGTACTTC.

This clone was recorded at least ten times. The chain links TRBV7-9 to TRBJ2-4, with TRBD1 identical over 8 bases. With 5 bases clipped from V and 1 base from J, the junction kept 7 bases outside the gene matches. The CDR3 contains 16 residues. The germline V gene has CDR1 SEHNR and CDR2 FQNEAQ (reference sequence). CDR3 sequence: CASSPRTGTAKNIQYF. The CDR3 DNA is TGTGCCAGCAGCCCACGGACAGGGACGGCCAAAAACATTCAGTACTTC.

This clone is labeled as medium-sized. This chain uses TRBV20-1 with TRBJ1-2; no firm D call. The V and J ends lost 4 bases and 4 bases respectively, with 16 bases between them. The CDR3 has 14 amino acids. Germline CDR1 is DFQATT and CDR2 is SNEGSKA (reference sequence). The CDR3 DNA is TGCAGTGCTAAGGGAAAGGACGGGTCCTATGGCTACACCTTC. Its translation: CSAKGKDGSYGYTF.

This clone was counted at least ten times. This chain connects TRBV28 to TRBJ2-4; 7 bases match TRBD2. Germline V gives CDR1 MDHEN, CDR2 SYDVKM. The CDR3 sequence is 13 residues long. The CDR3 is CGSLGGAKNIQYF. CDR3 in DNA: TGTGGAAGCTTGGGGGGGGCCAAAAACATTCAGTACTTC.

This clone was observed at least ten times. The genes are TRBV28 and TRBJ1-5; D perhaps matches TRBD1 (6 bases). The CDR3 has 16 residues. The V end lost 0 bases, the J end lost 6 bases, and 15 bases lay between the germline ends. Germline assignment: CDR1 MDHEN and CDR2 SYDVKM. DNA for the CDR3: TGTGCCAGCAGTTTATGGCCCAGGGGAAGGACTCAGCCCCAGCATTTT. It yields the protein CASSLWPRGRTQPQHF.

This clone occurred many times. V usage is TRBV19 and J usage is TRBJ1-5; 9 nucleotides agree with TRBD1. The germline V gene encodes CDR1 LNHDA and CDR2 SQIVND (reference sequence). The CDR3 consists of 14 residues. Trimming took 6 bases from V and 2 from J; bases not matched to a gene: 2. DNA of the CDR3: TGTGCCAGTAGCTGGACAGGGGGCAATCAGCCCCAGCATTTT. It is translated as CASSWTGGNQPQHF.

This clone has at least ten counts. The chain recombines TRBV18 with TRBJ1-1, with 9 bases matching TRBD1. The CDR3 loop spans 17 amino acids. The trim removed 1 base at V and 4 bases at J, leaving 10 bases unmatched. Germline loops: CDR1 KGHSH, CDR2 LQKENI. This CDR3 reads CASSPRPGTGMGTEAFF. The CDR3 DNA follows: TGTGCCAGCTCACCACGTCCCGGGACAGGGATGGGCACTGAAGCTTTCTTT.

There are a few counts of this clone. The chain has TRBV6-1 and TRBJ1-1; 7 bases are shared with TRBD1. The CDR3 spans 13 residues. In germline, CDR1 is MNHNS, CDR2 SASEGT. After removal of 6 bases from V and 3 bases from J, the junction contained 4 bases not matched to a gene. The chain's CDR3 is CASSRTGDTEAFF. In DNA form, the CDR3 reads TGTGCCAGCAGCCGGACAGGCGACACTGAAGCTTTCTTT.

This clone appeared many times. V is TRBV28 and J is TRBJ2-6, with D perhaps matching TRBD1 (5 bases). Per germline, CDR1 MDHEN and CDR2 SYDVKM. Trimming left V 4 bases short and J 4 bases short, with 11 bases between. The CDR3 runs to 15 residues. The CDR3 coding sequence is TGTGCCAGCAGTTCATCAGGGATCGGGGCCAACGTCCTGACTTTC. Its protein product is CASSSSGIGANVLTF.

There are many counts of this clone. It may be a read error: a sequence one base away is much more abundant. This sequence joins TRBV28 and TRBJ2-2, with D hard to call. Germline CDR1 and CDR2: MDHEN and SYDVKM. The CDR3 totals 12 residues. Trimming took off 5 bases at V and 4 bases at J, with 5 bases between the two ends. The CDR3 sequence is CASSPSTGELFF. The CDR3 coding sequence is TGTGCCAGCAGTCCTAGCACCGGGGAGCTGTTTTTT.

This clone was observed at least ten times. A much bigger clone sits one base away, suggesting this may be a read error. V is TRBV6-1 and J is TRBJ1-1; D possibly corresponds to TRBD1 (6 bases). Germline V lookup: CDR1 MNHNS, CDR2 SASEGT. CDR3 length: 16 residues. Trimming left V 6 bases short and J 4 bases short, with 21 bases between. The CDR3 here is CASSSSRTALSTEAFF. The CDR3 DNA reads TGTGCCAGCAGCTCTTCTCGGACAGCGTTGAGCACTGAAGCTTTCTTT.

The table lists this clone with many counts. Mismatch with germline at one junction end may stem from a read error. The J gene is TRBJ1-3, the V gene TRBV7-3; D ambiguous. The CDR3 covers 13 residues. CDR1 is SGHTA, CDR2 FQGTGA, per germline. DNA for the CDR3: TGTGCCAGCAGTGAATACACTGGAGACACCATATATTTT. It specifies CASSEYTGDTIYF.

The table lists this clone with many counts. This chain uses TRBV6-2 or TRBV6-3 with TRBJ1-4, with 9 bases that match TRBD1. The CDR3 runs 15 residues. CDR1 is MNHEY, CDR2 SVGEGT, per germline. Trimming took 6 bases from V and 6 from J; bases not matched to a gene: 8. The CDR3 nucleotides read TGTGCCAGCAGCCGACAGGGGGACAACTATGAAAAACTGTTTTTT. The encoded protein is CASSRQGDNYEKLFF.

As concerns this clone: A much larger clone differs from this one at a single base, so this may be a read error. This rearrangement joins TRBV4-1 to TRBJ1-4, with D maybe TRBD1 (5 bases). Germline V lookup: CDR1 MGHRA, CDR2 YSYEKL. This CDR3 has 18 residues. V lost 2 bases to trimming and J lost 0 bases, with 16 bases between them. The CDR3 spells CASSQSRGRTATNEKLFF. For the CDR3, the DNA is TGCGCCAGCAGCCAATCCCGGGGGAGAACGGCAACTAATGAAAAACTGTTTTTT.

The chain recombines TRBV20-1 with TRBJ2-7, with D hard to call. Germline assignment: CDR1 DFQATT and CDR2 SNEGSKA (reference sequence). The CDR3 covers 16 residues. Trimming shortened V by 4 bases and J by 3 bases, and 22 bases separated the two germline ends. CDR3 DNA: TGCAGTGCTACCCCCGGGTTTTGGGCTGGGAACTACGAGCAGTACTTC. It translates to CSATPGFWAGNYEQYF.

Ten or more counts support this clone. V gene TRBV15 combines with J gene TRBJ1-3, with 7 positions matching TRBD1. Looked up from germline, CDR1 is LNHNV and CDR2 is YYDKDF (reference sequence). J gave up 0 bases and V 2 bases, and 1 base lay outside the gene matches. This CDR3 spans 15 amino acids. The CDR3 DNA is TGTGCCACCAGCAGAACAGGGGCCTCTGGAAACACCATATATTTT. Its translation: CATSRTGASGNTIYF.

This clone appeared many times. The same CDR3 can be traced to other DNA sequences in this sample. The chain is built from TRBV4-2 and TRBJ2-1, with D possibly being TRBD2 (7 bases). CDR3 length: 16 amino acids. Germline V gene lookup returns CDR1 LGHNA and CDR2 YNFKEQ. V was clipped by 0 bases and J by 3 bases, with 12 bases between them. The CDR3 sequence is CASSQEGGGGYNEQFF. CDR3 bases: TGTGCCAGCAGCCAAGAGGGGGGAGGGGGCTACAATGAGCAGTTCTTC.

This clone was found many times. This chain uses TRBV30 with TRBJ2-2; unclear D gene. CDR3 length equals 13 residues. Trimming took 0 bases from V and 4 from J, leaving 6 bases between them. The germline CDR1 and CDR2 sequences are GTSNPN and SVGIG (reference sequence). CDR3 nucleotide sequence: TGTGCCTGGAGTGTACGACTCACCGGGGAGCTGTTTTTT. Translated: CAWSVRLTGELFF.

In its sample, this clone was seen many times. J is TRBJ2-3 and V is TRBV20-1, with TRBD1 as a possible D gene (5 bases). This CDR3 has 15 residues. Per germline, CDR1 DFQATT and CDR2 SNEGSKA (reference sequence). Trimming cost V 0 bases and J 0 bases, with 10 bases left between them. CDR3 loop: CSAREGAVSTDTQYF. Written as DNA, the CDR3 is TGCAGTGCTAGAGAAGGGGCAGTTAGCACAGATACGCAGTATTTT.

In its sample, this clone was seen many times. The DNA for the CDR3 is TGCAGTGCTAGAGATCGGAGGGCAGACACTGAAGCTTTCTTT. Protein sequence: CSARDRRADTEAFF. This chain connects TRBV20-1 to TRBJ1-1; D remains unclear. This CDR3 region has 14 residues. Germline CDR1 DFQATT, CDR2 SNEGSKA (reference sequence). Between the trimmed V and J ends, which lost 0 bases and 3 bases, there was a span of 11 bases.

Details on this clone: An end of the junction differs from the germline gene, which may be a read error. The V call is TRBV28, the J call TRBJ1-2, with a weak D call TRBD1 (6 bases). Germline assignment: CDR1 MDHEN and CDR2 SYDVKM. This CDR3 spans 17 amino acids. CDR3 nucleotides: TGCGCCAGCAGCGACTTAGAAAACAGGGAGGAGGACTATGGCTACGCCTTC. It translates to CASSDLENREEDYGYAF.

Points on this clone: A much larger clone lies a single base off, so this may be a read error. The rearrangement uses TRBV29-1 and TRBJ2-7, with a possible D match to TRBD1 (5 bases). Germline values: CDR1 SQVTM, CDR2 ANQGSEA. The CDR3 runs to 12 residues. For the CDR3, the DNA is TGCAGCGTGAAAGGGCCAGGGTACGATCAGTACTTC. Protein sequence: CSVKGPGYDQYF.